This TCR beta chain was retrieved from a study of T cell changes during pregnancy in multiple sclerosis. Germline V gives CDR1 SEHNR, CDR2 FQNEAQ (reference sequence). Trimming removed 1 base from V and 3 bases from J, with 25 bases in between. This CDR3 has 19 amino acids. Sequenced by immunoSEQ multiplex PCR; TCRdb stores in-frame clones only, minus some. The data contain some 40,000 clones, 92% of them singletons. The source of this sequence is a female donor with multiple sclerosis, enrolled in a pregnancy study. This sample comprised CD4+ T cells from peripheral blood mononuclear cells, obtained in the third trimester of pregnancy. This rearrangement joins TRBV7-9 to TRBJ2-7, with TRBD2 as a possible D gene (6 bases). CDR3 in DNA: TGTGCCAGCAGCTTAGGAATGGAGGGTGGGGCCCTCCGGAACTACGAGCAGTACTTC. Translating it yields CASSLGMEGGALRNYEQYF.